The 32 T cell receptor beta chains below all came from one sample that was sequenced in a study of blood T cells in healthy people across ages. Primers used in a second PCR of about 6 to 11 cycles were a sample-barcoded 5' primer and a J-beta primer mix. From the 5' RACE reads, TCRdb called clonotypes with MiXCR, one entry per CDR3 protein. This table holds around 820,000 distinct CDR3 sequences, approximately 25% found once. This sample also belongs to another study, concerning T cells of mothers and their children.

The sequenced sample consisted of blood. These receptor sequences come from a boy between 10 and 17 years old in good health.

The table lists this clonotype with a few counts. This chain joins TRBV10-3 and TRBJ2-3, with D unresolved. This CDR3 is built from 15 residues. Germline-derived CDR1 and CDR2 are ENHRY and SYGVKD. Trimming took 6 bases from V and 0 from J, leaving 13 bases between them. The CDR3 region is CAIRGKTTSTDTQYF. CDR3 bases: TGTGCCATCAGGGGCAAAACCACTAGCACAGATACGCAGTATTTT.

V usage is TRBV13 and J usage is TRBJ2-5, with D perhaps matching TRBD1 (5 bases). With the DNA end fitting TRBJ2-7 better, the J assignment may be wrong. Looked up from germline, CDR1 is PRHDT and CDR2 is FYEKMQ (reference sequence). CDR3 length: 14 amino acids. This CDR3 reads CASSAQGRGYEQYF. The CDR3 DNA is TGTGCCAGCAGCGCTCAGGGTAGGGGCTACGAGCAGTACTTC.

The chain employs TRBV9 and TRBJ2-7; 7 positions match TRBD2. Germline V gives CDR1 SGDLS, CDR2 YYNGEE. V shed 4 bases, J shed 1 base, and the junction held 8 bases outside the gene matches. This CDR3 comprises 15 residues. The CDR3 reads CASSLAVGTSYEQYF. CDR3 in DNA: TGTGCCAGCAGCCTAGCGGTCGGGACTTCCTACGAGCAGTACTTC. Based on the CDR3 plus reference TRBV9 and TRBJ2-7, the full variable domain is DSGVTQTPKHLITATGQRVTLRCSPRSGDLSVYWYQQSLDQGLQFLIQYYNGEERAKGNILERFSAQQFPDLHSELNLSSLELGDSALYFCASSLAVGTSYEQYFGPGTRLTVT.

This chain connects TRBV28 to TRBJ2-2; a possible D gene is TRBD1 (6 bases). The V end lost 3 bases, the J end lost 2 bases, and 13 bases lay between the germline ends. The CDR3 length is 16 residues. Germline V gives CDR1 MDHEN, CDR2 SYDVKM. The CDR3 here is CASSFRTGFNTGELFF. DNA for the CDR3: TGTGCCAGCAGTTTCCGAACAGGGTTCAACACCGGGGAGCTGTTTTTT.

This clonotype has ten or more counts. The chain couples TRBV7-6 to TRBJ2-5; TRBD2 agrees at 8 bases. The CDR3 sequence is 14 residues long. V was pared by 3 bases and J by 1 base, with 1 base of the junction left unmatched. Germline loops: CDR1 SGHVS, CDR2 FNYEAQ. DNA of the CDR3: TGTGCCAGCAGCTTGGGGACTAGCCAAGAGACCCAGTACTTC. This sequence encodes CASSLGTSQETQYF.

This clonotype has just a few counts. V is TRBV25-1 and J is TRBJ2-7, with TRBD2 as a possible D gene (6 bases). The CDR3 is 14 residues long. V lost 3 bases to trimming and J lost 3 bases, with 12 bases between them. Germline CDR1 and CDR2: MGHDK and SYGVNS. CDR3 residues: CASSDPGEFYEQYF. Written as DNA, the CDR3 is TGTGCCAGCAGTGATCCGGGGGAGTTCTACGAGCAGTACTTC.

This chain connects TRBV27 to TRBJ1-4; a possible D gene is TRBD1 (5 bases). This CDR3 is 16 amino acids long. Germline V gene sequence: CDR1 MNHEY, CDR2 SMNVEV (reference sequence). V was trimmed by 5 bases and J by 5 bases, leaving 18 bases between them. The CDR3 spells CASSPRAGPFNEKLFF. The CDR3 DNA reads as TGTGCCAGCAGTCCCCGGGCGGGGCCCTTCAATGAAAAACTGTTTTTT.

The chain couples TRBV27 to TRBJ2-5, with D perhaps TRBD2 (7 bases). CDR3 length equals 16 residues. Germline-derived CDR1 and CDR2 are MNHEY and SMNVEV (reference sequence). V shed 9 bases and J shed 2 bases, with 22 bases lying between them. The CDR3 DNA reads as TGTGCCAGTAGGGGAGGGGGGAAGGGAATGCAAGAGACCCAGTACTTC. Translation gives CASRGGGKGMQETQYF.

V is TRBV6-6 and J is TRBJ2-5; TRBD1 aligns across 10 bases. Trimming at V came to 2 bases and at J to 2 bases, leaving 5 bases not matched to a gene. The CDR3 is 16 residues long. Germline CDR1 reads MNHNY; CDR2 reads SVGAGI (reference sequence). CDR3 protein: CASSYPWGQGQETQYF. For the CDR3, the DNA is TGTGCCAGCAGTTACCCGTGGGGACAGGGGCAAGAGACCCAGTACTTC.

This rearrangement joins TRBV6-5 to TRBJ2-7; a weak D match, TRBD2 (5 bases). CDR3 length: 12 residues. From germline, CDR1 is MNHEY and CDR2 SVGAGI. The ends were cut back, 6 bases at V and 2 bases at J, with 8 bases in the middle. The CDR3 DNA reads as TGTGCCAGCAGGGGAGAAACCTACGAGCAGTACGTC. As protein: CASRGETYEQYV.

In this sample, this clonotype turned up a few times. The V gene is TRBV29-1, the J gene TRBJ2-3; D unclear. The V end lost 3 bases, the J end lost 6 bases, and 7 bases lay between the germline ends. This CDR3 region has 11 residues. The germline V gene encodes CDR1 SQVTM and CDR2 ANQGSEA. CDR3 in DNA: TGCAGCGTTGAGGAACGGGATACGCAGTATTTT. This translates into CSVEERDTQYF.

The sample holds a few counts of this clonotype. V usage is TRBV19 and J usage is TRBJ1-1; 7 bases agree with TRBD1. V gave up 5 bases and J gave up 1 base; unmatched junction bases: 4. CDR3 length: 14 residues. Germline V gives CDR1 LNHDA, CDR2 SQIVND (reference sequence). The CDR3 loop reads CASSSGGSNTEAFF. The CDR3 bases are TGTGCCAGTAGTTCAGGGGGATCGAACACTGAAGCTTTCTTT.

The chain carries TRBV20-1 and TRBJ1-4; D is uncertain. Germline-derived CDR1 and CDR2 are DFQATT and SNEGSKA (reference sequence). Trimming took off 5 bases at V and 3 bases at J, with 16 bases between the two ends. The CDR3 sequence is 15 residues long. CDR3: CSALRPPFSNEKLFF. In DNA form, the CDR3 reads TGCAGTGCTCTTCGGCCCCCGTTCTCTAATGAAAAACTGTTTTTT.

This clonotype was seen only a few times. CDR3 bases: TGTGCCAGCAGACGGGGCCCCCCGACGGATACGCAGTATTTT. Its translation: CASRRGPPTDTQYF. V and J are TRBV6-5 and TRBJ2-3; D is perhaps TRBD1 or TRBD2 (5 bases each). Trimming stripped 6 bases from V and 6 bases from J, with 16 bases between. CDR1 is MNHEY, CDR2 SVGAGI, per germline. There are 14 residues in the CDR3.

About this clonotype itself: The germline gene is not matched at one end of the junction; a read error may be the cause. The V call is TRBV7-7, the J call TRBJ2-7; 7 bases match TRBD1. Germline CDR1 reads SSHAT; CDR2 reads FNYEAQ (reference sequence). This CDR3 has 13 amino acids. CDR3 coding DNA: TGTGCTAGCAGCCGTGGACAGGCCTACGAGCAGTACTTC. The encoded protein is CASSRGQAYEQYF.

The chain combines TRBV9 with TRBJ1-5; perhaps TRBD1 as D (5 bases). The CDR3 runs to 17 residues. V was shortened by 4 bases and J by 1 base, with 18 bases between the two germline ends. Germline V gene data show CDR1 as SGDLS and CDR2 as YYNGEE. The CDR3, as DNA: TGTGCCAGCAGCCTAGGTCCGGGGCTAGGGAGCAATCAGCCCCAGCATTTT. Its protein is CASSLGPGLGSNQPQHF.

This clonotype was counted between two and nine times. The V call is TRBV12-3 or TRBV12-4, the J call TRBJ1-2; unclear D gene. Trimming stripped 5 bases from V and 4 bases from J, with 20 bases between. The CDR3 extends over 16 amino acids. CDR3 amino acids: CASSPRRRGSAYGYTF. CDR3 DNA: TGTGCCAGCAGTCCCCGACGGCGTGGCAGTGCCTATGGCTACACCTTC.

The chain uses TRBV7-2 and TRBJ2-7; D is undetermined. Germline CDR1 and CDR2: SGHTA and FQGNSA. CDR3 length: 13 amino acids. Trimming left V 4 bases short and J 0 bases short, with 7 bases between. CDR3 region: CASSSAPSYEQYF. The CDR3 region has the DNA TGTGCCAGCAGCTCGGCCCCCTCCTACGAGCAGTACTTC.

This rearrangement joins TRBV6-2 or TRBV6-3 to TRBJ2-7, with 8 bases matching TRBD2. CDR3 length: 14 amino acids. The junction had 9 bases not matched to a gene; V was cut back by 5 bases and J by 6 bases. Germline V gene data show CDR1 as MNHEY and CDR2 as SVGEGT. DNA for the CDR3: TGTGCCAGCAGTCAACCGGGACTAGAAATCGAGCAGTACTTC. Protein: CASSQPGLEIEQYF.

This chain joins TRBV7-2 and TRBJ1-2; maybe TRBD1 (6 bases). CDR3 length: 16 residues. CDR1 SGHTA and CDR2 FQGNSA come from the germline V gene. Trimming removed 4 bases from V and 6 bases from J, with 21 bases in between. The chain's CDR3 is CASSSRGRQVAHGYTF. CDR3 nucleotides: TGTGCCAGCAGCTCCAGGGGCCGTCAGGTGGCTCATGGCTACACCTTC.

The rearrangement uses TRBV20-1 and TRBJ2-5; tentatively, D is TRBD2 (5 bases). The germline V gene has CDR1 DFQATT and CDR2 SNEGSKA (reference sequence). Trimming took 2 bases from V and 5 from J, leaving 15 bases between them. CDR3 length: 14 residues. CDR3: CSARTLEDDETQYF. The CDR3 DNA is TGCAGTGCTAGAACCTTGGAGGATGACGAGACCCAGTACTTC.

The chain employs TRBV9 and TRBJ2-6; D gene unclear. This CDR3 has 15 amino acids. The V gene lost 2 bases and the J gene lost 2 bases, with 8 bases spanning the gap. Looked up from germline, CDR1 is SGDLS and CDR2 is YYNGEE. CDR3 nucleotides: TGTGCCAGCAGCGTGGGGTTTACTGGGGCCAACGTCCTGACTTTC. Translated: CASSVGFTGANVLTF.

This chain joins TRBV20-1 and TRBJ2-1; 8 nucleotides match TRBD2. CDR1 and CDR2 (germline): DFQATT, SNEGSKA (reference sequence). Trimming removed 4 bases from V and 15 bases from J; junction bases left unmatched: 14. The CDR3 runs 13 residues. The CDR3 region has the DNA TGCAGTGCTAAGGGACTAGGTACCCGTTCCCCGTTCTTC. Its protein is CSAKGLGTRSPFF.

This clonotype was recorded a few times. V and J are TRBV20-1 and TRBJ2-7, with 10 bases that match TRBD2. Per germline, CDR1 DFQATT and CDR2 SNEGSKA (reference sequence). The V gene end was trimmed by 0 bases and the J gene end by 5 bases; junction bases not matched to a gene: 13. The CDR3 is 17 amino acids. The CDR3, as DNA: TGCAGTGCTAGAGATTTCCGACTAGCGGGCGTGGATAACGAGCAGTACTTC. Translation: CSARDFRLAGVDNEQYF.

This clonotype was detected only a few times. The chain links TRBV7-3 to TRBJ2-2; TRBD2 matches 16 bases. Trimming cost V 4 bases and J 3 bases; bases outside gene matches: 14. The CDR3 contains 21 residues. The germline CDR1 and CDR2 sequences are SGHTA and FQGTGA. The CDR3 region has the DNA TGTGCCAGCAGCTCCCCCGAACCGGGACTAGCGGGAGGGGTGGACACCGGGGAGCTGTTTTTT. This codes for CASSSPEPGLAGGVDTGELFF.

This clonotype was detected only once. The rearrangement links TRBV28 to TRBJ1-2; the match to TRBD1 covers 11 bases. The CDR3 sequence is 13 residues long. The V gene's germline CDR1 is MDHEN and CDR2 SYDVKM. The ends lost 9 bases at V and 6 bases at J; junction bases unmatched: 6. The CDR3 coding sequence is TGTGCCAGTGTGGACAGGGGGCACGATGGCTACACCTTC. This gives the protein CASVDRGHDGYTF.

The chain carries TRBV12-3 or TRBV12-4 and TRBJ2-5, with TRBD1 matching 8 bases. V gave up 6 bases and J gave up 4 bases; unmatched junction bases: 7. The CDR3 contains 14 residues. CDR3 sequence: CASSKYRGTETQYF. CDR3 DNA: TGTGCCAGCAGCAAGTACAGGGGGACAGAGACCCAGTACTTC.

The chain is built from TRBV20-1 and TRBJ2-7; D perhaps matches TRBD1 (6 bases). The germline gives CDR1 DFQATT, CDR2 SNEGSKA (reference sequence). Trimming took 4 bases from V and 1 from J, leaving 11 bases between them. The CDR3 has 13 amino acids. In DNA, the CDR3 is TGCAGTGCTAAGCCGGGACAATCCTACGAGCAGTACTTC. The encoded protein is CSAKPGQSYEQYF.

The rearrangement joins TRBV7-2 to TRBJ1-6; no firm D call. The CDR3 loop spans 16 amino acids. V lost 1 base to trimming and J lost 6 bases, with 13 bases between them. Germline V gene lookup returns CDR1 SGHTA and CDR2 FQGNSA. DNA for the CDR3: TGTGCCAGCAGCTTAGAGGTGGCGGCGACTAATTCACCCCTCCACTTT. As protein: CASSLEVAATNSPLHF. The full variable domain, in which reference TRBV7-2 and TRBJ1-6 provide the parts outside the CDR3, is GAGVSQSPSNKVTEKGKDVELRCDPISGHTALYWYRQSLGQGLEFLIYFQGNSAPDKSGLPSDRFSAERTGGSVSTLTIQRTQQEDSAVYLCASSLEVAATNSPLHFGNGTRLTVT.

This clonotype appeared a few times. The CDR3 sequence is CASSQDTLFYEQYF. DNA of the CDR3: TGCGCCAGCAGCCAAGATACTTTATTCTACGAGCAGTACTTC. The chain couples TRBV4-3 to TRBJ2-7; no definite D call. The CDR3 totals 14 residues. Trimming cost V 0 bases and J 3 bases, with 9 bases left between them. Looked up from germline, CDR1 is LGHNA and CDR2 is YSLEER.

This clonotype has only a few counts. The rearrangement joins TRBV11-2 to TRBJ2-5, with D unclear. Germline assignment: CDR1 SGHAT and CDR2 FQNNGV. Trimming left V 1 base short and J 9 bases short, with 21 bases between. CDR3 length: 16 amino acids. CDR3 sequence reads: CASSLAPSSALRAQYF. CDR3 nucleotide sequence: TGTGCCAGCAGCTTAGCACCATCTAGTGCCCTAAGGGCCCAGTACTTC.

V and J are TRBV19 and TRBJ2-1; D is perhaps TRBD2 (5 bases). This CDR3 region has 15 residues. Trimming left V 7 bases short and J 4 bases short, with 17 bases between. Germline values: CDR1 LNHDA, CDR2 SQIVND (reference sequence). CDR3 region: CASMRASGGYNEQFF. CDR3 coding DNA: TGTGCCAGTATGCGGGCATCAGGTGGATACAATGAGCAGTTCTTC.